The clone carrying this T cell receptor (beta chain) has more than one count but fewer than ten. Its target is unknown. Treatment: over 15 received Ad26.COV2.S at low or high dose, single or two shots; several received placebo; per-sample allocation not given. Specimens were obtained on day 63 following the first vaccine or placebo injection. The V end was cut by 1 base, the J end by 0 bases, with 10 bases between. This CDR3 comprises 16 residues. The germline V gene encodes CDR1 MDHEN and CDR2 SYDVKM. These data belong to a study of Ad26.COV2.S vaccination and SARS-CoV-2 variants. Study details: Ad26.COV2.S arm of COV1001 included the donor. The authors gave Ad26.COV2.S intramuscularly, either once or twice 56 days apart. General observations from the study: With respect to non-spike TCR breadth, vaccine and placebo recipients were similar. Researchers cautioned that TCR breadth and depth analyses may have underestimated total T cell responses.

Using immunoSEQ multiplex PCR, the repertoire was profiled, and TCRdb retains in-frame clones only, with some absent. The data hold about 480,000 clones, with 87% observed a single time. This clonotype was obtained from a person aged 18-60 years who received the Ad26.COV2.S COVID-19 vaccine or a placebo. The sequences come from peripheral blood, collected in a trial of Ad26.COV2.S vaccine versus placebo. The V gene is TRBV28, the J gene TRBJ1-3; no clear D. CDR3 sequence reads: CASSLLGSNSGNTIYF. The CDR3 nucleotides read TGTGCCAGCAGTTTATTAGGCAGTAACTCTGGAAACACCATATATTTT.